The 30 T cell receptor beta chains below all came from one sample that was sequenced in a study of T-cell memory formation after mild COVID-19. TCRdb reprocessed the 5' RACE reads with MiXCR, giving one entry per CDR3 protein. The repertoire consists of roughly 240,000 distinct CDR3 sequences, with about 16% occurring once and the leading ten covering around 2.2%. The sample consisted of PBMCs or a T cell subset sorted from them (not recorded which). The receptors were gathered from an adult woman who had mild COVID-19 (a few samples of this study predate the infection). Cell type and time point are not known.

This clonotype was counted a few times. The chain uses TRBV12-3 or TRBV12-4 and TRBJ2-7; 7 nucleotides match TRBD1. V was clipped by 10 bases and J by 5 bases; unmatched bases: 14. The CDR3 is 14 residues long. The CDR3, as DNA: TGTGCCACCTCCCGGGCTAGCAGGGGGAACGAGCAGTACTTC. Protein: CATSRASRGNEQYF.

This clonotype was detected a few times. V usage is TRBV14 and J usage is TRBJ2-1, with D perhaps TRBD1 or TRBD2 (5 bases each). The CDR3 is made up of 15 amino acids. V was cut by 0 bases and J by 9 bases, with 15 bases left in between. The germline V gene has CDR1 SGHDN and CDR2 FVKESK. CDR3 sequence reads: CASSQDEFRGAEQFF. The CDR3 DNA reads as TGTGCCAGCAGCCAAGATGAGTTTCGGGGCGCTGAGCAGTTCTTC. The entire variable domain, with the rest obtained from reference TRBV14 and TRBJ2-1, is as follows: EAGVTQFPSHSVIEKGQTVTLRCDPISGHDNLYWYRRVMGKEIKFLLHFVKESKQDESGMPNNRFLAERTGGTYSTLKVQPAELEDSGVYFCASSQDEFRGAEQFFGPGTRLTVL.

This clonotype was seen a single time. The chain joins TRBV20-1 to TRBJ1-2; 9 bases map to TRBD1. The V and J ends lost 6 bases and 2 bases, in that order; junction bases with no gene match: 7. CDR1 DFQATT and CDR2 SNEGSKA come from the germline V gene (reference sequence). The CDR3 has 14 amino acids. In DNA, the CDR3 is TGCAGTGCAACCAGGGGACAGGGCAACTATGGCTACACCTTC. Translating gives CSATRGQGNYGYTF.

V is TRBV12-3 or TRBV12-4 and J is TRBJ2-1, with 15 positions matching TRBD2. This CDR3 is 13 amino acids long. The V and J ends lost 6 bases and 14 bases, in that order; junction bases with no gene match: 5. The CDR3 DNA sequence: TGTGCCAGCAGATGGACTAGCGGGGGGGCCGAGTTCTTC. The encoded protein is CASRWTSGGAEFF.

This clonotype was observed many times. This chain connects TRBV15 to TRBJ2-1; 7 positions agree with TRBD2. V shed 1 base, J shed 9 bases, and the junction held 12 bases outside the gene matches. Per the germline V gene, CDR1 is LNHNV and CDR2 is YYDKDF (reference sequence). This CDR3 has 16 amino acids. The CDR3 DNA reads as TGTGCCACCAGCAGAGTTTCCGGGACTACCCCACGTGAGCAGTTCTTC. Protein sequence: CATSRVSGTTPREQFF.

V and J are TRBV12-3 or TRBV12-4 and TRBJ1-2; D ambiguous. V was cut by 6 bases and J by 11 bases, with 22 bases left in between. This CDR3 contains 14 residues. In nucleotides, the CDR3 is TGTGCCAGCAGCCCGACCCCATTCTCGCGGGGTTACACCTTC. Translation: CASSPTPFSRGYTF.

This clonotype has only a few counts. The V call is TRBV4-3, the J call TRBJ1-2; the match to TRBD1 covers 7 bases. The V gene end was trimmed by 4 bases and the J gene end by 0 bases; junction bases not matched to a gene: 8. Germline CDR1 LGHNA, CDR2 YSLEER. The CDR3 consists of 16 residues. CDR3 DNA sequence: TGCGCCAGCAGCCGGACGTACAGGGGAGCTAACTATGGCTACACCTTC. Encoded protein: CASSRTYRGANYGYTF.

The chain employs TRBV5-1 and TRBJ2-1; 7 bases match TRBD1. Germline V gene sequence: CDR1 SGHRS, CDR2 YFSETQ. This CDR3 is 14 amino acids long. The V segment lost 4 bases and the J segment 5 bases; nucleotides outside the gene matches: 6. The CDR3 loop is CASSRDRANNEQFF. DNA of the CDR3: TGCGCCAGCAGCCGCGACAGGGCTAACAATGAGCAGTTCTTC.

The chain carries TRBV10-3 and TRBJ2-7; tentatively, D is TRBD1 (5 bases). This CDR3 comprises 14 residues. V lost 4 bases and J lost 2, with 12 bases in between. Germline V CDR1 and CDR2: ENHRY, SYGVKD. The CDR3 sequence: CAISVQGYTYEQYF. The CDR3 nucleotides read TGTGCCATCAGTGTCCAGGGATATACCTACGAGCAGTACTTC.

This clonotype was picked up a small number of times. This chain joins TRBV20-1 and TRBJ2-1, with TRBD2 matching 16 bases. The J segment lost 8 bases and the V segment lost 5 bases, leaving 3 bases of the junction unmatched. In germline, CDR1 is DFQATT, CDR2 SNEGSKA (reference sequence). CDR3 length: 14 amino acids. The CDR3 loop is CSAGTSGRAHEQFF. The CDR3 nucleotides read TGCAGTGCTGGGACTAGCGGGAGGGCGCATGAGCAGTTCTTC.

The CDR3: CASSLDRGIGEQYF. CDR3 nucleotide sequence: TGTGCCAGCAGTTTAGATCGGGGTATCGGCGAGCAGTACTTC. The rearrangement links TRBV12-3 or TRBV12-4 to TRBJ2-7; weak D call: TRBD2 (5 bases). There are 14 residues in the CDR3. Trimming took off 1 base at V and 6 bases at J, with 13 bases between the two ends.

This clonotype came up a few times. The chain is built from TRBV9 and TRBJ1-2; TRBD1 might be the D (5 bases). The germline V gene has CDR1 SGDLS and CDR2 YYNGEE. The CDR3 length is 15 residues. The V end was cut by 4 bases, the J end by 0 bases, with 13 bases between. CDR3 sequence reads: CASSPRDLPNYGYTF. The CDR3 DNA reads as TGTGCCAGCAGCCCGAGGGACCTCCCTAACTATGGCTACACCTTC.

In its sample, this clonotype was seen a few times. V is TRBV24-1 and J is TRBJ2-5; D unclear. CDR1 is KGHDR and CDR2 is SFDVKD in the germline V gene. Deletions cut 3 bases from V and 5 bases from J, with 18 bases between. This CDR3 has 16 residues. The CDR3 DNA reads TGTGCCACCAGTGATAATATGGCCCCTAGTGAGGAGACCCAGTACTTC. Its protein product is CATSDNMAPSEETQYF.

This clonotype was counted between two and nine times. The chain employs TRBV20-1 and TRBJ2-5; 10 positions match TRBD1. This CDR3 has 11 amino acids. The germline CDR1 and CDR2 sequences are DFQATT and SNEGSKA (reference sequence). CDR3 amino acids: CSLTGGGTQYF. Here the CDR3 DNA reads TGCAGCTTGACAGGGGGCGGGACCCAGTACTTC.

The chain recombines TRBV12-3 or TRBV12-4 with TRBJ1-2; TRBD1 agrees at 7 bases. V was clipped by 6 bases and J by 5 bases; unmatched bases: 6. This CDR3 has 13 residues. The CDR3 sequence: CASSLRDSYGYTF. CDR3 bases: TGTGCCAGCAGCCTCCGGGACAGTTATGGCTACACCTTC.

This clonotype was seen more than once but under ten times. The chain combines TRBV6-5 with TRBJ1-5, with TRBD1 matching over 8 bases. Trimming removed 6 bases from V and 3 bases from J; junction bases left unmatched: 7. CDR1 and CDR2 (germline): MNHEY, SVGAGI. The CDR3 length is 15 residues. This CDR3 is CASRSDRGPNQPQHF. CDR3 nucleotides: TGTGCCAGCAGATCCGACAGGGGACCCAATCAGCCCCAGCATTTT.

This clonotype was detected only a few times. V gene TRBV18 combines with J gene TRBJ2-3; D ambiguous. V lost 2 bases and J 3 bases, leaving 6 bases between the germline ends. This CDR3 region has 13 residues. Germline V gene data show CDR1 as KGHSH and CDR2 as LQKENI. The CDR3 protein is CASSPSGTDTQYF. Here the CDR3 DNA reads TGTGCCAGCTCACCATCGGGTACAGATACGCAGTATTTT.

This clonotype came up many times. The chain employs TRBV6-1 and TRBJ2-3, with a tentative D call TRBD1 (6 bases). Germline V lookup: CDR1 MNHNS, CDR2 SASEGT. The CDR3 is made up of 14 amino acids. V gave up 7 bases and J gave up 2 bases, with 13 bases separating them. The DNA for the CDR3 is TGTGCCAGCAAAGCACAGGGCCACACAGATACGCAGTATTTT. Translated: CASKAQGHTDTQYF.

Here the CDR3 reads CATSQRVSTDTQYF. The CDR3 DNA is TGTGCCACCAGTCAGCGGGTTAGCACAGATACGCAGTATTTT. This chain links TRBV15 with TRBJ2-3; maybe TRBD2 (6 bases). Germline V gene sequence: CDR1 LNHNV, CDR2 YYDKDF (reference sequence). Trimming took 6 bases from V and 0 from J, leaving 10 bases between them. This CDR3 spans 14 amino acids.

A few counts support this clonotype. The gene calls are TRBV12-3 or TRBV12-4 and TRBJ1-1; D not resolved. V shed 0 bases and J shed 0 bases, with 8 bases lying between them. This CDR3 contains 15 residues. The CDR3 nucleotides are TGTGCCAGCAGTTTAGCAGCAGATATGAACACTGAAGCTTTCTTT. Translated: CASSLAADMNTEAFF.

For the CDR3, the DNA is TGCGCCAGCAGCCAGACAGGGAGAACCTACGAGCAGTACTTC. Residues: CASSQTGRTYEQYF. The chain employs TRBV4-1 and TRBJ2-7, with 7 nucleotides matching TRBD1. CDR3 length: 14 amino acids. CDR1 and CDR2 from the germline V gene are MGHRA and YSYEKL. V shed 3 bases and J 2 bases; nucleotides not matched to a gene: 4.

Only a few counts were recorded for this clonotype. The CDR3 region is CSARGPTGGSYGYTF. The CDR3, as DNA: TGCAGTGCTAGAGGCCCGACAGGGGGGAGCTATGGCTACACCTTC. The chain combines TRBV20-1 with TRBJ1-2; 9 nucleotides line up with TRBD1. In germline, CDR1 is DFQATT, CDR2 SNEGSKA (reference sequence). The CDR3 length is 15 residues. V lost 1 base and J lost 4; bases outside the gene matches: 7.

V is TRBV12-3 or TRBV12-4 and J is TRBJ1-3; unclear D gene. CDR3 length: 15 residues. With 2 bases removed from V and 0 bases from J, the gap between germline ends came to 8 bases. CDR3 in amino acids: CASSLLRNSGNTIYF. CDR3 coding DNA: TGTGCCAGCAGTTTACTGAGGAACTCTGGAAACACCATATATTTT.

The chain recombines TRBV29-1 with TRBJ2-3; 8 bases are shared with TRBD2. The germline gives CDR1 SQVTM, CDR2 ANQGSEA. This CDR3 region has 15 residues. After removal of 3 bases from V and 6 bases from J, the junction contained 11 bases not matched to a gene. The DNA for the CDR3 is TGCAGCGTTGACTTACAGCGGGGGCCCCGGGATACGCAGTATTTT. As protein: CSVDLQRGPRDTQYF.

V is TRBV13 and J is TRBJ2-1; D is perhaps TRBD2 (6 bases). Trimming shortened V by 0 bases and J by 0 bases, and 24 bases separated the two germline ends. The CDR3 covers 21 residues. CDR1 is PRHDT, CDR2 FYEKMQ, per germline (reference sequence). CDR3 residues: CASSLGRGLILDESSYNEQFF. Here the CDR3 DNA reads TGTGCCAGCAGCTTAGGCCGGGGACTGATTCTCGATGAAAGCTCCTACAATGAGCAGTTCTTC.

The chain links TRBV27 to TRBJ1-1; D possibly corresponds to TRBD1 (5 bases). Germline CDR1 is MNHEY and CDR2 is SMNVEV (reference sequence). Trimming removed 3 bases at V and 1 base at J, with 9 bases between. This CDR3 spans 14 amino acids. CDR3 amino acids: CASSFLQGNTEAFF. The CDR3 DNA reads as TGTGCCAGCAGTTTCCTCCAGGGGAACACTGAAGCTTTCTTT.

The J gene is TRBJ2-1, the V gene TRBV24-1; 11 bases line up with TRBD1. The junction had 0 bases not matched to a gene; V was cut back by 3 bases and J by 3 bases. The CDR3 totals 15 residues. CDR1 is KGHDR and CDR2 is SFDVKD in the germline V gene. The CDR3 loop is CATSDGTGGYNEQFF. In DNA form, the CDR3 reads TGTGCCACCAGTGATGGGACAGGGGGCTACAATGAGCAGTTCTTC.

The chain has TRBV21-1 and TRBJ2-7. TRBV21-1 is an annotated pseudogene. The CDR3 totals 14 residues. The CDR3 sequence: CASSTGARSYEQYF. For the CDR3, the DNA is TGTGCCAGCAGCACAGGGGCACGGTCCTACGAGCAGTACTTC.

This clonotype was counted a few times. The chain joins TRBV27 to TRBJ1-3; the D is unclear. Germline loops: CDR1 MNHEY, CDR2 SMNVEV (reference sequence). V was cut by 6 bases and J by 4 bases, with 19 bases left in between. The CDR3 spans 16 residues. The CDR3 here is CASSPRSPYSGNTIYF. CDR3 bases: TGTGCCAGCAGCCCACGGTCACCCTACTCAGGAAACACCATATATTTT.

The chain carries TRBV24-1 and TRBJ2-1; D unresolved. This CDR3 has 13 amino acids. The germline CDR1 and CDR2 sequences are KGHDR and SFDVKD. Trimming pared 5 bases from V and 2 bases from J, leaving 6 bases between. For the CDR3, the DNA is TGTGCCACCAGTGCGACACCCTACAATGAGCAGTTCTTC. Protein sequence: CATSATPYNEQFF.